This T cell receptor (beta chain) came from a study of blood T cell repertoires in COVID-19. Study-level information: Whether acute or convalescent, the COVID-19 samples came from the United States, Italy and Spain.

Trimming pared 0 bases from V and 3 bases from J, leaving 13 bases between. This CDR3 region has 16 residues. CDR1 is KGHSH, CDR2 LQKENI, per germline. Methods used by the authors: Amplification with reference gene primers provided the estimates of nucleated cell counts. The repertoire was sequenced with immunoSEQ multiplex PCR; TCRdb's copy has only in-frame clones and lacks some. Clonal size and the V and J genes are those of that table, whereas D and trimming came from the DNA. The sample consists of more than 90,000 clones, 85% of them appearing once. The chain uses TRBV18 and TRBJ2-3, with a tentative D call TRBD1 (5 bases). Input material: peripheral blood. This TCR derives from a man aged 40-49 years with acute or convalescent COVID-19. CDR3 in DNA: TGTGCCAGCTCACCACCGTCTAGGGGTCAGACAGATACGCAGTATTTT. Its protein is CASSPPSRGQTDTQYF.